This T cell receptor (beta chain) was captured in a study of CD8 T cells in Susac syndrome. The CDR3 totals 13 residues. Germline CDR1 and CDR2: MNHEY and SMNVEV (reference sequence). Trimming shortened V by 11 bases and J by 0 bases, and 8 bases separated the two germline ends. After extraction with the RNeasy kit, roughly 0.45 to 1 ug of the RNA was reverse transcribed using random hexamers. In TCRdb, the immunoSEQ multiplex PCR reads were re-called with MiXCR into one record per CDR3 protein. The repertoire consists of approximately 160,000 distinct CDR3 sequences, with approximately 95% occurring once and the leading ten covering around 0.12%.

The sequence was obtained from a human donor with Susac syndrome. The sample comprised CD4+ T cells from PBMCs. V gene TRBV27 combines with J gene TRBJ1-6; D is unresolved. In nucleotides, the CDR3 is TGTGCCTCACGGGACTCCTATAATTCACCCCTCCACTTT. Its protein is CASRDSYNSPLHF.